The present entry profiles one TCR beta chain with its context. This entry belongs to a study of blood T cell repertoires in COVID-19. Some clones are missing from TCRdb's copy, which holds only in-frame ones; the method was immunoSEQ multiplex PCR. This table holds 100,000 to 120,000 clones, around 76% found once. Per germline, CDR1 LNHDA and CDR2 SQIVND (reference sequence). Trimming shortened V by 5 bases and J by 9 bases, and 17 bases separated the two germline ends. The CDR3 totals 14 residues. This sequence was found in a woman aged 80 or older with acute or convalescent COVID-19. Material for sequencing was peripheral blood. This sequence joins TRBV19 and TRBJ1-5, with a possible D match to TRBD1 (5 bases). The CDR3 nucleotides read TGTGCCAGTAGTTCCCCAGGGTCTCAAAGGCCCCAGCATTTT. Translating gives CASSSPGSQRPQHF.